This T cell receptor (beta chain) came from a study of control samples from healthy donors and cancer patients. Generated by immunoSEQ multiplex PCR, the TCRdb table keeps only in-frame clones and is missing some. This table has around 51,000 clones, about 88% appearing once. The J segment lost 3 bases and the V segment lost 0 bases, leaving 5 bases of the junction unmatched. Looked up from germline, CDR1 is SGDLS and CDR2 is YYNGEE. The length of the CDR3 is 16 residues. The receptor was isolated from a man aged 50 to 60 with head and neck cancer. Specimen: PBMCs. The V and J genes are TRBV9 and TRBJ2-2; TRBD2 matches 7 bases. The CDR3 DNA reads TGTGCCAGCAGCGTAGGGCTAGCGGATTACACCGGGGAGCTGTTTTTT. Amino acids: CASSVGLADYTGELFF.